Given below is one T cell receptor beta chain in context. Its antigen is still unknown. TCRdb ran MiXCR on the RACE reads and lists one entry per CDR3 protein. In the table there are approximately 79,000 distinct CDR3 sequences, 6.5% to 10% of which are singletons. Trimming removed 3 bases at V and 3 bases at J, with 8 bases between. CDR1 and CDR2 from the germline V gene are LNHDA and SQIVND (reference sequence). The CDR3 length is 13 residues. The sample's time point: pre-sensitization, week 0. Stated treatment: therapeutic diphenylcyclopropenone sensitization with weekly scalp DPC. These data come from a study of human T cells and chemical hapten exposure. Notes on the study in general: Donors, who had alopecia, may show an immune response that differs from healthy people's.

Sequenced material: whole blood, taken in connection with sensitization to the hapten diphenylcyclopropenone (DPC). The clonotype was recovered from a middle-aged man with alopecia areata. Some clones in this sample may be carry-over from other donors' samples. J is TRBJ1-2 and V is TRBV19; weak D call: TRBD1 (5 bases). CDR3 nucleotides: TGTGCCAGTAGTATTCTCAGGGACTATGGCTACACCTTC. Translation gives CASSILRDYGYTF.